This T cell receptor beta chain was sequenced in a study of cytomegalovirus exposure and HLA in healthy donors. Amplification used 60 Vbeta primers and 13 Jbeta primers. Profiled with immunoSEQ multiplex PCR; TCRdb holds only in-frame clones, not every one. This table has around 190,000 clones, about 87% appearing once. The germline CDR1 and CDR2 sequences are MGHDK and SYGVNS. Trimming took 2 bases from V and 2 from J; bases not matched to a gene: 6. The CDR3 is 15 amino acids. The receptor's source is a woman between 18 and 29 years old in good health and CMV-seronegative. Sample: PBMCs. The V call is TRBV25-1, the J call TRBJ2-7; TRBD1 agrees at 7 bases. CDR3 sequence (DNA): TGTGCCAGCAGTGAAGAGACAGGGTACCCCTACGAGCAGTACTTC. Translated: CASSEETGYPYEQYF.